This T cell receptor beta chain is drawn from a study of blood T cells in healthy people across ages. This clonotype was seen many times. Staff drew approximately 9.1 milliliters of peripheral blood from each donor. Isolating PBMCs gave at least 6.5 million of these cells per sample. Total RNA extraction produced at least 5.5 micrograms (per sample) for the study. Through a sample-barcoded 5' primer and a J-beta primer mix, a second PCR was run for roughly 7 to 12 cycles. Each cDNA molecule carried a tag from a template-switch adaptor that contained 12 random nucleotides. TCRdb re-called the 5' RACE reads through MiXCR, storing one row per CDR3 protein. The table records around 1,500,000 distinct CDR3 sequences, 28% of them present only once. J lost 7 bases, V lost 3 bases, and 10 bases had no gene match. The CDR3 totals 15 residues.

This clonotype originated in a woman in her thirties in good health. The V and J genes are TRBV12-3 or TRBV12-4 and TRBJ2-7; TRBD1 matches at 9 bases. Material for sequencing was blood. CDR3 residues: CASSFRGTGFGEQYF. DNA for the CDR3: TGTGCCAGCAGTTTTCGGGGGACAGGGTTTGGGGAGCAGTACTTC.